The subject of this entry is one TCR beta chain. Its target is not known. V gave up 5 bases and J gave up 5 bases; unmatched junction bases: 13. Germline CDR1 reads SGHTA; CDR2 reads FQGTGA. The CDR3 consists of 17 residues. The donors formed part of the roughly 110-subject validation cohort, distinct from the roughly 600-subject first cohort. Some clones are missing from TCRdb's copy, which holds only in-frame ones; the method was immunoSEQ multiplex PCR. The sample lists around 180,000 clones, about four fifths occurring once. This sample stems from a study of cytomegalovirus exposure and HLA in healthy donors. As for the study in general: It was reported in a later analysis that the 100 to 150 validation repertoires used the same platform as the roughly 670 first-cohort repertoires.

Study outcomes and limitations: Most TCR sequences were uncommon, yet certain public TCRs appeared in many donors.

This chain connects TRBV7-3 to TRBJ2-2; 8 bases are a match to TRBD1. Sample: PBMCs. This TCR came from a man between 18 and 35 years old in good health and CMV-seropositive. CDR3: CASSAVSRGRGTGELFF. CDR3 sequence (DNA): TGTGCCAGCAGCGCAGTGAGCAGGGGGCGTGGTACCGGGGAGCTGTTTTTT.